Below are 24 T cell receptor beta chains sequenced from a single sample in a study of post-analysis software for immune sequencing data. Study-level points and caveats: Patients had higher frequencies than controls of roughly five TRBV segments, including TRBV5-6, TRBV5-1 and TRBV20-1.

For these receptors, no antigen is known. Unique molecular identifiers were carried by the TCR beta cDNA libraries. TCRdb ran MiXCR on the PCR reads and lists one entry per CDR3 protein. There are over 250,000 distinct CDR3 sequences in the sample; roughly a third occur only once, and around 4.7% lies in the top ten. Sequencing was performed on blood. These receptors originate from a girl under 18 with multiple sclerosis.

This clonotype has at least ten counts. The chain links TRBV25-1 to TRBJ1-2; 7 positions match TRBD1. This CDR3 comprises 18 residues. V was clipped by 4 bases and J by 2 bases; unmatched bases: 16. Germline values: CDR1 MGHDK, CDR2 SYGVNS. The CDR3 region is CASSGSALDRIANYGYTF. CDR3 bases: TGTGCCAGCAGTGGGTCAGCCTTGGACAGGATTGCGAACTATGGCTACACCTTC.

The chain combines TRBV5-1 with TRBJ2-1, with D uncertain. The CDR3 covers 13 residues. V lost 4 bases to trimming and J lost 5 bases, with 10 bases between them. Germline V gene sequence: CDR1 SGHRS, CDR2 YFSETQ. Here the CDR3 reads CASSLGGDNEQFF. DNA for the CDR3: TGCGCCAGCAGCCTTGGTGGGGACAATGAGCAGTTCTTC.

V is TRBV7-2 and J is TRBJ2-7, with D tentatively TRBD1 (6 bases). Germline-derived CDR1 and CDR2 are SGHTA and FQGNSA. V was clipped by 5 bases and J by 2 bases, with 10 bases between them. The length of the CDR3 is 13 residues. The chain's CDR3 is CASSLGQPYEQYF. CDR3 sequence (DNA): TGTGCCAGCAGCCTTGGACAGCCCTACGAGCAGTACTTC.

A few counts support this clonotype. The rearrangement joins TRBV20-1 to TRBJ2-2, with D perhaps assigned TRBD1 or TRBD2 (5 bases each). The V gene lost 4 bases and the J gene lost 7 bases, with 13 bases spanning the gap. The CDR3 is 13 residues long. Germline V gene lookup returns CDR1 DFQATT and CDR2 SNEGSKA (reference sequence). CDR3 loop: CSAIPGSVGELFF. CDR3 DNA: TGCAGTGCTATACCAGGGAGCGTCGGGGAGCTGTTTTTT.

The chain links TRBV20-1 to TRBJ2-3; D call uncertain. V lost 6 bases to trimming and J lost 2 bases, with 12 bases between them. Germline-derived CDR1 and CDR2 are DFQATT and SNEGSKA (reference sequence). This CDR3 has 13 amino acids. DNA for the CDR3: TGCAGTGCGACACAAGGAAACACAGATACGCAGTATTTT. It specifies CSATQGNTDTQYF.

This clonotype was recorded many times. This chain joins TRBV4-1 and TRBJ1-1; D gene ambiguous. The CDR3 has 15 residues. Germline CDR1 and CDR2: MGHRA and YSYEKL. The V gene lost 2 bases and the J gene lost 0 bases, with 10 bases spanning the gap. As DNA, the CDR3 is TGCGCCAGCAGCCAAAATGCGGCAGTGAACACTGAAGCTTTCTTT. Its protein is CASSQNAAVNTEAFF.

As to this clonotype: An end of the junction differs from the germline gene, which may be a read error. The rearrangement joins TRBV12-3 or TRBV12-4 to TRBJ2-3; D possibly uses TRBD1 or TRBD2 (5 bases each). This CDR3 spans 15 amino acids. The CDR3 is CASSLGGVRGDTQYF. The CDR3 DNA is TGTGCCAGCAGTTTAGGCGGAGTGAGAGGGGATACGCAGTATTTC.

In this sample, this clonotype turned up a few times. DNA of the CDR3: TGTGCCAGCAGTGTAGGACACACTGAAGCTTTCTTT. Protein: CASSVGHTEAFF. This chain uses TRBV2 with TRBJ1-1; the D is unclear. The CDR3 sequence is 12 residues long. Germline CDR1 SNHLY, CDR2 FYNNEI. Trimming shortened V by 4 bases and J by 3 bases, and 6 bases separated the two germline ends. The full variable domain, rest sourced from reference TRBV2 and TRBJ1-1, is EPEVTQTPSHQVTQMGQEVILRCVPISNHLYFYWYRQILGQKVEFLVSFYNNEISEKSEIFDDQFSVERPDGSNFTLKIRSTKLEDSAMYFCASSVGHTEAFFGQGTRLTVV.

This chain uses TRBV12-3 or TRBV12-4 with TRBJ2-3, with D possibly being TRBD2 (5 bases). The V end lost 2 bases, the J end lost 4 bases, and 16 bases lay between the germline ends. CDR3 length: 16 residues. CDR3 DNA sequence: TGTGCCAGCAGTTTATGGTCTAGAGGGAGAGCAGATACGCAGTATTTT. Translated: CASSLWSRGRADTQYF.

This clonotype was detected only once. The chain carries TRBV21-1 and TRBJ2-3; the table's TRBD2 call for D was not verified on the DNA. TRBV21-1 is labeled a pseudogene. This CDR3 comprises 18 residues. In DNA, the CDR3 is TGTGCCAGCAGCAAAGCGCATTCGACTAGCGGGAGACCAGATACGCAGTATTTT. Translated: CASSKAHSTSGRPDTQYF.

The chain uses TRBV4-3 and TRBJ2-7; D is perhaps TRBD1 or TRBD2 (5 bases each). The length of the CDR3 is 16 residues. From germline, CDR1 is LGHNA and CDR2 YSLEER. The V and J ends lost 4 bases and 10 bases respectively, with 26 bases between them. CDR3 loop: CASSRNAGTPEEAQYF. The CDR3 nucleotides read TGCGCCAGCAGCCGGAACGCCGGGACCCCCGAAGAGGCTCAGTACTTC.

On this clonotype itself: Being one base from a much bigger clone, this may be a read error. The genes are TRBV7-8 and TRBJ2-3; 14 bases fit TRBD2. The J segment lost 4 bases and the V segment lost 4 bases, leaving 19 bases of the junction unmatched. This CDR3 has 21 amino acids. The germline V gene encodes CDR1 SGHVS and CDR2 FQNEAQ. The CDR3 is CASSSPGLAGEVGSRADTQYF. The CDR3 DNA follows: TGTGCCAGCAGCTCGCCGGGACTAGCGGGAGAAGTGGGGTCCAGAGCAGATACGCAGTATTTT.

This clonotype was seen a few times. The genes are TRBV11-2 and TRBJ1-4; 12 bases fit TRBD1. This CDR3 is built from 21 residues. Germline V CDR1 and CDR2: SGHAT, FQNNGV. The V segment lost 0 bases and the J segment 2 bases; nucleotides outside the gene matches: 13. The CDR3 spells CASSLDLQIWGQGATNEKLFF. In DNA, the CDR3 is TGTGCCAGCAGCTTAGATCTCCAGATATGGGGACAGGGGGCGACTAATGAAAAACTGTTTTTT.

The V call is TRBV19, the J call TRBJ1-5; tentatively, D is TRBD1 (6 bases). V shed 9 bases and J shed 0 bases, with 12 bases lying between them. The CDR3 consists of 14 residues. Germline loops: CDR1 LNHDA, CDR2 SQIVND (reference sequence). CDR3 in DNA: TGTGCCAGCAAGGGGGGGCTTAGCAATCAGCCCCAGCATTTT. Encoded protein: CASKGGLSNQPQHF.

This clonotype was recorded a few times. The CDR3, as DNA: TGTGCCAGCAGTTTATTAATAGGGGACTATGGCTACACCTTC. Translation gives CASSLLIGDYGYTF. V is TRBV28 and J is TRBJ1-2, with D possibly matching TRBD1 (5 bases). The CDR3 runs to 14 residues. V was shortened by 1 base and J by 3 bases, with 9 bases between the two germline ends. Germline V gives CDR1 MDHEN, CDR2 SYDVKM.

The chain employs TRBV7-9 and TRBJ1-6; D may be TRBD1 (5 bases). The CDR3 spans 13 residues. Trimming took off 5 bases at V and 14 bases at J, with 16 bases between the two ends. Germline CDR1 reads SEHNR; CDR2 reads FQNEAQ (reference sequence). As DNA, the CDR3 is TGTGCCAGCAGCCAGATGGACGGGGGAACCCTCCACTTT. It translates to CASSQMDGGTLHF.

Ten or more counts support this clonotype. The genes are TRBV20-1 and TRBJ2-5; perhaps TRBD1 as D (6 bases). This CDR3 comprises 14 residues. The V and J ends lost 5 bases and 5 bases respectively, with 18 bases between them. Looked up from germline, CDR1 is DFQATT and CDR2 is SNEGSKA (reference sequence). The DNA of the CDR3 is TGCAGTGCTGAAACAGGGCCCGCCGGGGAGACCCAGTACTTC. Translating it yields CSAETGPAGETQYF.

CDR3 loop: CSVVLFGSGETQYF. CDR3 bases: TGCAGCGTTGTTCTCTTCGGGTCAGGAGAGACCCAGTACTTC. The V and J genes are TRBV29-1 and TRBJ2-5; D unresolved. The length of the CDR3 is 14 residues. Trimming removed 4 bases at V and 4 bases at J, with 16 bases between. Germline V gives CDR1 SQVTM, CDR2 ANQGSEA.

This clonotype was seen only a few times. The V call is TRBV10-3, the J call TRBJ2-2; no reliable D call. This CDR3 has 13 residues. Trimming removed 11 bases from V and 5 bases from J, with 15 bases in between. Germline V lookup: CDR1 ENHRY, CDR2 SYGVKD. CDR3 sequence: CAASDRLTGELFF. The CDR3 region has the DNA TGTGCCGCTTCGGACCGGTTGACCGGGGAGCTGTTTTTT.

CDR3 amino acids: CASSMRQSTDTQYF. The CDR3, as DNA: TGTGCCAGCAGTATGAGACAGTCCACAGATACGCAGTATTTT. The J gene is TRBJ2-3, the V gene TRBV6-1; D is possibly TRBD1 (5 bases). Germline CDR1 is MNHNS and CDR2 is SASEGT. The CDR3 is 14 amino acids. The germline V and J ends were trimmed by 5 bases and 2 bases, with 11 bases remaining between them.

The chain joins TRBV6-2 or TRBV6-3 to TRBJ1-4, with unresolved D. This CDR3 has 14 amino acids. Deletions cut 5 bases from V and 8 bases from J, with 15 bases between. The V gene's germline CDR1 is MNHEY and CDR2 SVGEGT. The DNA for the CDR3 is TGTGCCAGCAGTGACCTGGACGAACGGGAAAAACTGTTTTTT. This encodes CASSDLDEREKLFF.

Notes on this clonotype: This could be a read error, since a much larger clone is one nucleotide away. In DNA form, the CDR3 reads TGTGCCAGCAGCGGACAGGGGGCTGGATATAGCTACACCTTC. Its protein product is CASSGQGAGYSYTF. The gene calls are TRBV6-5 and TRBJ1-2, with 11 bases that match TRBD1. V lost 6 bases, J lost 9 bases, and 9 bases stayed unmatched. CDR1 is MNHEY, CDR2 SVGAGI, per germline. There are 14 residues in the CDR3.

This clonotype was picked up a small number of times. The rearrangement joins TRBV5-1 to TRBJ1-1; D gene ambiguous. V lost 0 bases to trimming and J lost 7 bases, with 7 bases between them. This CDR3 contains 12 residues. Germline V CDR1 and CDR2: SGHRS, YFSETQ. The CDR3 sequence: CASSLEGREAFF. In DNA form, the CDR3 reads TGCGCCAGCAGCTTGGAAGGGCGTGAAGCTTTCTTT.

The sample holds one count of this clonotype. Germline and junction disagree at one end, which may indicate a read error. The CDR3 protein is CSAERGGVKETQCF. DNA of the CDR3: TGCAGTGCCGAGAGAGGAGGTGTCAAAGAGACCCAGTGCTTC. The chain is built from TRBV20-1 and TRBJ2-5; D perhaps matches TRBD2 (5 bases). CDR3 length equals 14 residues. Germline-derived CDR1 and CDR2 are DFQATT and SNEGSKA (reference sequence).